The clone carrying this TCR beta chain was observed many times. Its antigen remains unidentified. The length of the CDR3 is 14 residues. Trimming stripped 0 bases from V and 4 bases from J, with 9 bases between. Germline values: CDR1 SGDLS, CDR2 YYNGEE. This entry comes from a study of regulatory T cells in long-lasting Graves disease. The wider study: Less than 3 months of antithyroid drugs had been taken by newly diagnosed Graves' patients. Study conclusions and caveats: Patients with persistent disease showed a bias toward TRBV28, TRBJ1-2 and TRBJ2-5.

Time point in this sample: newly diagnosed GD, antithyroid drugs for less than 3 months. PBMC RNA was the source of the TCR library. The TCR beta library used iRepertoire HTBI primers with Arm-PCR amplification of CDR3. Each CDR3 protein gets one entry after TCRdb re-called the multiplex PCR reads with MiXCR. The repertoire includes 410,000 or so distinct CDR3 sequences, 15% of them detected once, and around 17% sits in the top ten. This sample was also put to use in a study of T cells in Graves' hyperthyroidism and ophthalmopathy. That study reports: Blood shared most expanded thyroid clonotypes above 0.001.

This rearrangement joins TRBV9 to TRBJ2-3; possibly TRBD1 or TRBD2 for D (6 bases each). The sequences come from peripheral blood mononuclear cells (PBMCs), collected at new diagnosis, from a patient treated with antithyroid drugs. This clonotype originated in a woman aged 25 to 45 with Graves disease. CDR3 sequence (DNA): TGTGCCAGCAGCGTAGAGGGGGAGGCAGATACGCAGTATTTT. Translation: CASSVEGEADTQYF.